Below, 17 T cell receptor beta chains from the same sample are listed, as sequenced in a study of T cell repertoires in cytomegalovirus infection. MiXCR, applied by TCRdb to the reads, yields one record per CDR3 protein. The sample shows more than 250,000 distinct CDR3 sequences, about an eighth of them seen only once. Sequenced input: PBMCs. The receptors shown here come from a human donor in good health (CMV status not recorded). Some clones in this sample may be carry-over from other donors' samples.

Many counts were recorded for this clonotype. The rearrangement links TRBV7-9 to TRBJ2-2; tentatively, D is TRBD2 (5 bases). This CDR3 has 18 amino acids. The germline V and J ends were trimmed by 0 bases and 4 bases, with 18 bases remaining between them. Germline CDR1 SEHNR, CDR2 FQNEAQ (reference sequence). CDR3 protein: CASSLALNGRGGTGELFF. Written as DNA, the CDR3 is TGTGCCAGCAGCTTAGCGCTAAATGGGAGAGGCGGCACCGGGGAGCTGTTTTTT.

This clonotype was recorded many times. The chain recombines TRBV25-1 with TRBJ2-2, with 9 bases fitting TRBD1. This CDR3 is 14 amino acids long. Germline lookup yields CDR1 MGHDK and CDR2 SYGVNS. V was pared by 4 bases and J by 3 bases, with 0 bases of the junction left unmatched. The CDR3 spells CASSGTGDTGELFF. CDR3 DNA: TGTGCCAGCAGTGGGACAGGGGACACCGGGGAGCTGTTTTTT.

This clonotype was detected only once. The rearrangement uses TRBV27 and TRBJ2-1; TRBD1 might be the D (6 bases). This CDR3 contains 17 residues. V dropped 0 bases and J dropped 0 bases, with 12 bases sitting between them. Looked up from germline, CDR1 is MNHEY and CDR2 is SMNVEV (reference sequence). The CDR3 nucleotides are TGTGCCAGCAGTTTATCTCTTTGGGACAACTCCTACAATGAGCAGTTCTTC. Translated, it gives CASSLSLWDNSYNEQFF.

This clonotype was counted ten times or more. The rearrangement links TRBV7-2 to TRBJ2-2, with 11 bases identical to TRBD2. Germline assignment: CDR1 SGHTA and CDR2 FQGNSA. V lost 6 bases to trimming and J lost 4 bases; unmatched junction nucleotides: 4. The CDR3 is 15 amino acids. CDR3: CASSSLAGGTGELFF. CDR3 coding DNA: TGTGCCAGCAGTTCCCTAGCGGGAGGCACCGGGGAGCTGTTTTTT.

This clonotype was seen ten or more times. The chain combines TRBV7-2 with TRBJ1-2, with D unresolved. V lost 1 base to trimming and J lost 2 bases, with 11 bases between them. The CDR3 is made up of 15 amino acids. The V gene's germline CDR1 is SGHTA and CDR2 FQGNSA. The CDR3 protein is CASSLVSTENYGYTF. DNA of the CDR3: TGTGCCAGCAGCTTAGTTTCGACGGAAAACTATGGCTACACCTTC.

This clonotype was seen at least ten times. The chain has TRBV7-2 and TRBJ1-1; D gene unclear. V lost 5 bases, J lost 1 base, and 8 bases lay in between. This CDR3 is 13 amino acids long. CDR1 is SGHTA and CDR2 is FQGNSA in the germline V gene. DNA for the CDR3: TGTGCCAGCAGCCGTAGCTGGAACACTGAAGCTTTCTTT. Translating it yields CASSRSWNTEAFF.

This clonotype was detected a few times. CDR3 DNA: TGTGCCAGCAGCTTAGGGACTAGCGGGAGGGGTTACAATGAGCAGTTCTTC. It translates to CASSLGTSGRGYNEQFF. This chain joins TRBV11-2 and TRBJ2-1; 15 nucleotides match TRBD2. The CDR3 covers 17 residues. V lost 1 base to trimming and J lost 4 bases; unmatched junction nucleotides: 2. In germline, CDR1 is SGHAT, CDR2 FQNNGV.

This clonotype was observed at least ten times. The J gene is TRBJ2-5, the V gene TRBV7-8; the D gene could be TRBD1 or TRBD2 (5 bases each). This CDR3 comprises 12 residues. V lost 5 bases and J lost 4, with 8 bases in between. Per germline, CDR1 SGHVS and CDR2 FQNEAQ. CDR3 coding DNA: TGTGCCAGCAGCGTTGGGGGAGAGACCCAGTACTTC. Its translation is CASSVGGETQYF.

The rearrangement joins TRBV4-1 to TRBJ2-3; D not resolved. Germline V CDR1 and CDR2: MGHRA, YSYEKL. The CDR3 is 14 amino acids. V shed 0 bases and J shed 1 base, with 5 bases lying between them. The CDR3 loop reads CASSQEWGTDTQYF. DNA for the CDR3: TGCGCCAGCAGCCAAGAATGGGGCACAGATACGCAGTATTTT.

Ten or more counts support this clonotype. The rearrangement uses TRBV7-2 and TRBJ2-7, with D unclear. Germline lookup yields CDR1 SGHTA and CDR2 FQGNSA. CDR3 length equals 13 residues. Trimming took 2 bases from V and 5 from J, leaving 10 bases between them. The CDR3 coding sequence is TGTGCCAGCAGCTTATTACAGAACAACGAGCAGTACTTC. It encodes CASSLLQNNEQYF.

This clonotype was detected only a few times. This chain links TRBV6-4 with TRBJ2-1; possible D gene TRBD1, 6 bases. The CDR3 is 14 amino acids. Per germline, CDR1 MRHNA and CDR2 SNTAGT. V shed 6 bases and J shed 2 bases, with 11 bases lying between them. The CDR3 region has the DNA TGTGCCAGCAGCCCCCGGGACACCTACAATGAGCAGTTCTTC. Protein product: CASSPRDTYNEQFF.

This clonotype was recorded at least ten times. V usage is TRBV28 and J usage is TRBJ2-7; 9 positions agree with TRBD1. V was pared by 5 bases and J by 7 bases, with 12 bases of the junction left unmatched. The CDR3 is 15 residues long. The germline V gene has CDR1 MDHEN and CDR2 SYDVKM. This CDR3 reads CASSVGTGMSEEQYF. The CDR3 DNA follows: TGTGCCAGCAGTGTTGGGACAGGGATGTCGGAAGAGCAGTACTTC.

This clonotype was recorded a few times. This rearrangement joins TRBV15 to TRBJ1-5; 7 bases are shared with TRBD1. V was clipped by 5 bases and J by 3 bases; unmatched bases: 10. Germline CDR1 is LNHNV and CDR2 is YYDKDF (reference sequence). This CDR3 region has 16 residues. Here the CDR3 DNA reads TGTGCCACCAGCCTAGAGGTAGGACAGGTCAATCAGCCCCAGCATTTT. Amino acid sequence: CATSLEVGQVNQPQHF.

This clonotype has a handful of counts. This chain joins TRBV4-1 and TRBJ2-1, with 9 bases that match TRBD1. V shed 0 bases, J shed 4 bases, and the junction held 10 bases outside the gene matches. The length of the CDR3 is 18 residues. The V gene's germline CDR1 is MGHRA and CDR2 YSYEKL. The DNA for the CDR3 is TGCGCCAGCAGCCAAGATCCGCCGGAGGACAGGGGTTACAATGAGCAGTTCTTC. This encodes CASSQDPPEDRGYNEQFF.

This clonotype was observed a handful of times. The chain employs TRBV7-2 and TRBJ1-1; TRBD1 agrees at 9 bases. Germline CDR1 and CDR2: SGHTA and FQGNSA. The junction had 1 base not matched to a gene; V was cut back by 1 base and J by 4 bases. This CDR3 is 14 amino acids long. The CDR3 loop is CASSLVQGATEAFF. Written as DNA, the CDR3 is TGTGCCAGCAGCTTAGTACAGGGGGCCACTGAAGCTTTCTTT.

For this clonotype: One junction end does not reproduce the germline sequence, and a read error may be involved. This chain connects TRBV7-7 to TRBJ2-7, with D maybe TRBD1 (5 bases). The CDR3 has 15 amino acids. The germline V gene encodes CDR1 SSHAT and CDR2 FNYEAQ (reference sequence). Written as DNA, the CDR3 is TGTGCTAGCAGCTTAGGACCTTGGGGCGACTACGAGCAGTACTTC. Residues: CASSLGPWGDYEQYF.

This clonotype was seen a handful of times. The rearrangement joins TRBV28 to TRBJ2-7; 7 positions agree with TRBD1. Looked up from germline, CDR1 is MDHEN and CDR2 is SYDVKM. V lost 5 bases, J lost 2 bases, and 9 bases stayed unmatched. The CDR3 has 15 amino acids. The CDR3 nucleotides read TGTGCCAGCAGTCCCCTCTCAGGGGGAGCCTACGAGCAGTACTTC. It specifies CASSPLSGGAYEQYF.